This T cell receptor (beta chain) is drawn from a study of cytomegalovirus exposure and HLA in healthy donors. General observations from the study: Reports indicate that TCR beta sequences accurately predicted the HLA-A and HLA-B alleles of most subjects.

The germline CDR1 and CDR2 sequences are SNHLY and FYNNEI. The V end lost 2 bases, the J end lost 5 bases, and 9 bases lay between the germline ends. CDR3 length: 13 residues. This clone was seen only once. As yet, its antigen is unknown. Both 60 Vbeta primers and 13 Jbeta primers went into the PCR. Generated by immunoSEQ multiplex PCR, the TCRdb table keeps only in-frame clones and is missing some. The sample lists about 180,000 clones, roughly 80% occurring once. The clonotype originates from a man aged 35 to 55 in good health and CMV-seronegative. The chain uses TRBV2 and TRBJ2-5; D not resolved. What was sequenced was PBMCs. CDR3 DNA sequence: TGTGCCAGCAGTGAACTAGAATTGGAGACCCAGTACTTC. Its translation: CASSELELETQYF.